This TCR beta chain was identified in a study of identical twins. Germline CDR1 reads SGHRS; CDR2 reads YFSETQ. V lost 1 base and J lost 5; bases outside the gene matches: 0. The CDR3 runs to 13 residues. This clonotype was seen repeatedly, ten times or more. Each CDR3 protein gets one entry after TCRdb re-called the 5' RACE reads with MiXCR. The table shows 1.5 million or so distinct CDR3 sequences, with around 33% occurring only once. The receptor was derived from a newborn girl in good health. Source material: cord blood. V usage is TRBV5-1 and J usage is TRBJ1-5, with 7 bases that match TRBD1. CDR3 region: CASSLTGDQPQHF. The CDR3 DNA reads TGCGCCAGCAGCTTGACAGGGGATCAGCCCCAGCATTTT.